Detailed here is one T cell receptor (beta chain). Antigen specificity is unknown. Vbeta (60) and Jbeta (13) primers were used in the PCR. Here immunoSEQ multiplex PCR was the method, and the copy in TCRdb shows in-frame clones only, minus some. In the table there are tens of thousands of clones, roughly three quarters of which are singletons. Germline V gene sequence: CDR1 LNHDA, CDR2 SQIVND (reference sequence). The length of the CDR3 is 14 residues. V gave up 3 bases and J gave up 3 bases; unmatched junction bases: 3. The sample belongs to a study of cytomegalovirus exposure and HLA in healthy donors. General study points: Investigators reported about 160 TCR beta chains as tied to cytomegalovirus.

The sequence was obtained from a man aged 18 to 29 in good health and CMV-seronegative. V and J are TRBV19 and TRBJ2-5; 8 nucleotides align to TRBD1. Input material: PBMCs. For the CDR3, the DNA is TGTGCCAGTAGTATGCGGGACAGGAAAGAGACCCAGTACTTC. The encoded protein is CASSMRDRKETQYF.